Listed below are T cell receptor beta chains from one sample, sequenced in a study of beta chain features in type 1 diabetes. Some clones are missing from TCRdb's copy, which holds only in-frame ones; the method was immunoSEQ multiplex PCR. Here the sample spans some 500,000 clones, about an eighth being singletons. Sequenced: naive CD4+ T cells from blood. These receptor sequences come from a woman aged 18-30 years in good health. CDR3s include the opening cysteine and the closing phenylalanine or tryptophan. The D gene is left open where the match is weak. Clone size is given for some rows only: seen once, a few or many times, or a class if the clone is expanded.

v_gene	j_gene	abundance	d_gene	CDR3nt	CDR3aa
TRBV15	TRBJ1-2	few	-	TGTGCCACCAGCAGAGACTTTGCTGGACACCGCTCTTACACCTTC	CATSRDFAGHRSYTF
TRBV5-6	TRBJ1-2	-	-	TGTGCCAGCAGCCATAGACGGAACTATGGCTACACCTTC	CASSHRRNYGYTF
TRBV7-6	TRBJ1-4	-	-	TGTTCCAGCAGCCAAACACCAAATGAAAAACTGTTTTTT	CSSSQTPNEKLFF
TRBV11-3	TRBJ2-3	-	-	TGTGCCAGCAGCTTAACCCTAATCACAGATACGCAGTATTTT	CASSLTLITDTQYF
TRBV29-1	TRBJ1-4	-	-	TGCAGCGTTGGGTTAAGGCTTCCGTATGATGAAAAACTGTTTTTT	CSVGLRLPYDEKLFF
TRBV2	TRBJ1-1	-	TRBD1	TGTGCCAGCAGAAAGGGGGCAGATGATGAAGCTTTCTTT	CASRKGADDEAFF
TRBV14	TRBJ2-7	-	-	TGTGCCAGCAGCCAAGAATGGGCCCTCGAGCAGTACTTC	CASSQEWALEQYF
TRBV28	TRBJ2-2	-	-	TGTGCCAGCAGCCTAACAGGGTTGTTCAGGGAGCTGTTTTTT	CASSLTGLFRELFF
TRBV5-1	TRBJ2-2	few	-	TGCGCCAGCAGCTTGGGTTCACCTACCGGGGAGCTGTTTTTT	CASSLGSPTGELFF
TRBV5-1	TRBJ2-7	-	-	TGCGCCAGCAGCTTGCCTCTCGGGGGCGAGCAGTACTTC	CASSLPLGGEQYF
TRBV23-1	TRBJ2-3	-	TRBD2	TGCGCCAGCAGAGCCCTAGCGGGGGGAGATACGCAGTATTTT	CASRALAGGDTQYF
TRBV4-3	TRBJ2-3	-	-	TGCGCCAGCAGCCCTCAGAAAACTAGGGGGGTAGGTGATACGCAGTATTTT	CASSPQKTRGVGDTQYF
TRBV7-9	TRBJ1-6	few	-	TGTGCCAGCAGACGAGACGGGGATTCACCCCTCCACTTT	CASRRDGDSPLHF
TRBV29-1	TRBJ2-4	few	TRBD1	TGCAGCGGACGGGACAGGGGTAAAAACATTCAGTACTTC	CSGRDRGKNIQYF
TRBV18	TRBJ2-1	few	-	TGTGCCAGCTCACCAGAGCACGCAGGGGGGAATGAGCAGTTCTTC	CASSPEHAGGNEQFF
TRBV7-2	TRBJ2-3	-	-	TGTGCCAGCAGCTTAGGCAGAAGGGATACGCAGTATTTT	CASSLGRRDTQYF
TRBV20-1	TRBJ1-1	few	TRBD1	TGCAGTGCCAGGGGGCCCACTGAAGCTTTCTTT	CSARGPTEAFF
TRBV29-1	TRBJ1-1	-	-	TGCAGCGTTGGGCAAAGGGGCCCGAACACTGAAGCTTTCTTT	CSVGQRGPNTEAFF
TRBV14	TRBJ1-2	few	-	TGTGCCAGCAGCCAAGGGACAAAGTCTAACTATGGCTACACCTTC	CASSQGTKSNYGYTF
TRBV18	TRBJ1-6	few	-	TGTGCCAGCTCACCAGACGTTGTCCGGGTTAATTCACCCCTCCACTTT	CASSPDVVRVNSPLHF
TRBV6-5	TRBJ1-2	-	-	TGTGCCAGTCGGTCAGAGACTAACTATGGCTACACCTTC	CASRSETNYGYTF
TRBV7-2	TRBJ2-6	few	-	TGTGCCAGCAGCTATAGATTCTCTGGGGCCAACGTCCTGACTTTC	CASSYRFSGANVLTF
TRBV2	TRBJ2-1	-	-	TGTGCCAGCACCTATCGCTCCTACAATGAGCAGTTCTTC	CASTYRSYNEQFF
TRBV28	TRBJ2-1	-	TRBD1	TGTGCCAGCAGTTCCGCCCGACAGGGATCCTACAATGAGCAGTTCTTC	CASSSARQGSYNEQFF
TRBV5-6	TRBJ2-1	few	-	TGTGCCAGCAGCTTGGGAGGTATGATCTACAATGAGCAGTTCTTC	CASSLGGMIYNEQFF
TRBV19	TRBJ1-1	-	TRBD1	TGTGCCAGTAGTATACGAGACAGGGGGTATACTGAAGCTTTCTTT	CASSIRDRGYTEAFF
TRBV7-8	TRBJ2-1	few	-	TGTGCCAGCAGCTCGCCCCTCCGGATTGAGCAGTTCTTC	CASSSPLRIEQFF
TRBV11-2	TRBJ2-2	-	TRBD2	TGTGCCAGCAGCCCCCAAGGACTAGCAAACACCGGGGAGCTGTTTTTT	CASSPQGLANTGELFF